This T cell receptor (beta chain) was profiled in a study of molecular identifiers for immune sequencing clone quantification. This clonotype ranks as medium-sized. Via MiXCR, TCRdb re-called the PCR reads, giving one row per CDR3 protein. The table lists around 6,000 distinct CDR3 sequences, roughly 15% of them singletons. The germline V and J ends were trimmed by 5 bases and 7 bases, with 20 bases remaining between them. From germline, CDR1 is SGHVT and CDR2 SQSDAQ. The CDR3 length is 16 residues. The source of this sequence is a human donor in good health. Some libraries in this study had Jurkat cell RNA spiked in. V usage is TRBV7-4 and J usage is TRBJ1-4; D is uncertain. Sequenced material: naive CD8+ T cells from blood, with Jurkat cell RNA spiked in. Subset noted: FACS-sorted CD8+CD4-CCR7+CD45RA+ naive T cells. This CDR3 reads CASSTVCTERGEKLFF. Here the CDR3 DNA reads TGTGCCAGCAGCACCGTTTGTACAGAGCGAGGTGAAAAACTGTTTTTT.